This entry lists 15 T cell receptor beta chains sequenced from one sample in a study of regulatory T cells in long-lasting Graves disease. Described time point: newly diagnosed GD, antithyroid drugs for less than 3 months. PBMC-extracted RNA yielded the TCR library. According to the study, TCR beta libraries were built with iRepertoire HTBI primers and CDR3-region Arm-PCR. In TCRdb, the multiplex PCR reads were re-called with MiXCR into one record per CDR3 protein. The sample comprises 400,000 to 500,000 distinct CDR3 sequences, 14% to 15% of which are singletons, and 16% rests with the top ten. This sample was shared with a second study, whose subject was T cells in Graves' hyperthyroidism and ophthalmopathy.

Sequencing used peripheral blood mononuclear cells (PBMCs), obtained at new diagnosis, from a patient treated with antithyroid drugs. The receptor set was obtained from a woman aged 25 to 39 with Graves disease.

This clonotype was detected ten times or more. The chain is built from TRBV24-1 and TRBJ1-1; 7 bases are shared with TRBD1. The length of the CDR3 is 15 residues. The ends lost 4 bases at V and 0 bases at J; junction bases unmatched: 4. Germline CDR1 is KGHDR and CDR2 is SFDVKD. In DNA, the CDR3 is TGTGCCACCAGTGAGTCGGGACAGCTGAACACTGAAGCTTTCTTT. It encodes CATSESGQLNTEAFF.

This clonotype was recorded a few times. The chain employs TRBV28 and TRBJ2-1; TRBD2 agrees at 12 bases. Losses at the gene ends were 6 bases for V and 7 bases for J; bases not matched to a gene: 13. CDR1 and CDR2 from the germline V gene are MDHEN and SYDVKM. The CDR3 runs 17 residues. The CDR3 DNA follows: TGTGCCAGCAGCAATACCCGACTAGCGGGAGTAGGGAATGAGCAGTTCTTC. This sequence encodes CASSNTRLAGVGNEQFF.

Ten or more counts support this clonotype. This chain connects TRBV12-3 or TRBV12-4 to TRBJ2-3; D assignment may be TRBD1 or TRBD2 (6 bases each). With 2 bases removed from V and 1 base from J, the gap between germline ends came to 10 bases. The CDR3 totals 15 residues. The CDR3 bases are TGTGCCAGCAGTTTAAGGGGGGCCCGCACAGATACGCAGTATTTT. Translating it yields CASSLRGARTDTQYF.

This clonotype was counted at least ten times. This sequence joins TRBV30 and TRBJ2-3; D might be TRBD2 (5 bases). The CDR3 spans 13 residues. The germline V gene encodes CDR1 GTSNPN and CDR2 SVGIG (reference sequence). With 0 bases removed from V and 6 bases from J, the gap between germline ends came to 10 bases. Here the CDR3 reads CAWSVFGEDTQYF. The CDR3 DNA reads as TGTGCCTGGAGTGTATTTGGGGAGGATACGCAGTATTTT. Variable domain in full (rest from reference TRBV30 and TRBJ2-3): SQTIHQWPATLVQPVGSPLSLECTVEGTSNPNLYWYRQAAGRGLQLLFYSVGIGQISSEVPQNLSASRPQDRQFILSSKKLLLSDSGFYLCAWSVFGEDTQYFGPGTRLTVL.

There are many counts of this clonotype. The rearrangement links TRBV7-3 to TRBJ1-1; D uncertain. Trimming stripped 5 bases from V and 1 base from J, with 8 bases between. The V gene's germline CDR1 is SGHTA and CDR2 FQGTGA. The CDR3 consists of 13 residues. The CDR3: CASSHVQNTEAFF. The CDR3 DNA is TGTGCCAGCAGCCATGTTCAGAACACTGAAGCTTTCTTT.

This clonotype came up a few times. The V and J genes are TRBV15 and TRBJ2-4; no reliable D call. CDR3 size: 11 residues. With 6 bases removed from V and 6 bases from J, the gap between germline ends came to 6 bases. Germline lookup yields CDR1 LNHNV and CDR2 YYDKDF (reference sequence). DNA for the CDR3: TGTGCCACCAGGACCGGAAACATTCAGTACTTC. It specifies CATRTGNIQYF.

This clonotype was seen repeatedly, ten times or more. V usage is TRBV12-3 or TRBV12-4 and J usage is TRBJ1-5; D remains unclear. V lost 5 bases to trimming and J lost 10 bases, with 9 bases between them. The CDR3 contains 11 residues. The CDR3 protein is CASSTWGPQHF. The DNA for the CDR3 is TGTGCCAGCAGTACCTGGGGTCCCCAGCATTTT.

The V gene is TRBV20-1, the J gene TRBJ2-5; no reliable D call. V shed 6 bases and J shed 4 bases, with 15 bases lying between them. Per germline, CDR1 DFQATT and CDR2 SNEGSKA (reference sequence). This CDR3 comprises 13 residues. In DNA form, the CDR3 reads TGCAGTGCAGTCATCACGGAAGCAGAGACCCAGTACTTC. This codes for CSAVITEAETQYF.

V and J are TRBV5-1 and TRBJ1-4; no clear D gene. Germline loops: CDR1 SGHRS, CDR2 YFSETQ. V was cut by 6 bases and J by 5 bases, with 11 bases left in between. This CDR3 region has 13 residues. Written as DNA, the CDR3 is TGCGCCAGCAAGAGCCCGGGCAATGAAAAACTGTTTTTT. This translates into CASKSPGNEKLFF. Using reference TRBV5-1 and TRBJ1-4 for the parts outside the CDR3, the full variable domain is KAGVTQTPRYLIKTRGQQVTLSCSPISGHRSVSWYQQTPGQGLQFLFEYFSETQRNKGNFPGRFSGRQFSNSRSEMNVSTLELGDSALYLCASKSPGNEKLFFGSGTQLSVL.

The sample holds many counts of this clonotype. The chain joins TRBV5-1 to TRBJ1-4; D gene unclear. Trimming removed 0 bases at V and 5 bases at J, with 8 bases between. The length of the CDR3 is 14 residues. Germline CDR1 and CDR2: SGHRS and YFSETQ. CDR3 region: CASSLGRENEKLFF. As DNA, the CDR3 is TGCGCCAGCAGCTTGGGCCGGGAGAATGAAAAACTGTTTTTT.

As concerns this clonotype: A much larger clone sits a single nucleotide away, making a read error possible. V usage is TRBV2 and J usage is TRBJ2-7; TRBD2 might be the D (6 bases). Germline V CDR1 and CDR2: SNHLY, FYNNEI. V dropped 5 bases and J dropped 7 bases, with 18 bases sitting between them. The CDR3 contains 14 residues. CDR3 region: CASSRGTERNEQYF. CDR3 sequence (DNA): TGTGCCAGCAGTCGGGGGACGGAGCGCAATGAGCAGTACTTC.

This clonotype was observed many times. J is TRBJ2-3 and V is TRBV6-2 or TRBV6-3; 7 positions agree with TRBD1. This CDR3 is 16 amino acids long. V dropped 5 bases and J dropped 1; count of bases not matched to a gene: 9. Germline-derived CDR1 and CDR2 are MNHEY and SVGEGT. This CDR3 is CASSTTTGDGTDTQYF. DNA of the CDR3: TGTGCCAGCAGTACAACCACAGGGGATGGCACAGATACGCAGTATTTT.

The table lists this clonotype with many counts. The V gene is TRBV20-1, the J gene TRBJ2-7, with 9 bases matching TRBD1. J was trimmed by 3 bases and V by 4 bases; bases with no gene match: 7. Looked up from germline, CDR1 is DFQATT and CDR2 is SNEGSKA (reference sequence). CDR3 length: 14 residues. CDR3 in amino acids: CSANPTGGVYEQYF. CDR3 nucleotides: TGCAGTGCTAATCCTACAGGGGGCGTCTACGAGCAGTACTTC.

This clonotype has ten or more counts. The rearrangement joins TRBV10-3 to TRBJ1-4; the match to TRBD1 covers 7 bases. The CDR3 covers 18 residues. J lost 0 bases, V lost 3 bases, and 10 bases had no gene match. Germline V gene data show CDR1 as ENHRY and CDR2 as SYGVKD. CDR3 nucleotide sequence: TGTGCCATCAGTGAATGGGACAGATCCTCTGCAACTAATGAAAAACTGTTTTTT. Translating gives CAISEWDRSSATNEKLFF.

This clonotype was detected only a few times. The rearrangement joins TRBV19 to TRBJ1-5; maybe TRBD1 (6 bases). V gave up 4 bases and J gave up 2 bases, with 12 bases separating them. This CDR3 contains 15 residues. Germline V gene lookup returns CDR1 LNHDA and CDR2 SQIVND (reference sequence). CDR3 sequence: CASSTTGRGNQPQHF. In DNA, the CDR3 is TGTGCCAGTAGTACGACAGGACGGGGCAATCAGCCCCAGCATTTT.